One sample yielded the 16 T cell receptor beta chains listed below, sequenced in a study of cytomegalovirus exposure and HLA in healthy donors. Sequenced by immunoSEQ multiplex PCR; TCRdb stores in-frame clones only, minus some. The profile covers 50,000 or so clones, with roughly 94% appearing a single time and roughly 2.4% taken by the ten largest. The sequenced material came from PBMCs. The source is a man in his late teens or twenties in good health and CMV-seronegative.

This chain joins TRBV18 and TRBJ2-6, with D possibly matching TRBD1 (5 bases). The CDR3 is made up of 18 amino acids. The ends were cut back, 5 bases at V and 0 bases at J, with 17 bases in the middle. The germline CDR1 and CDR2 sequences are KGHSH and LQKENI. This CDR3 reads CASSATTASFSGANVLTF. CDR3 DNA sequence: TGTGCCAGCTCAGCTACGACAGCGAGTTTCTCTGGGGCCAACGTCCTGACTTTC. Based on the CDR3 plus reference TRBV18 and TRBJ2-6, the full variable domain is NAGVMQNPRHLVRRRGQEARLRCSPMKGHSHVYWYRQLPEEGLKFMVYLQKENIIDESGMPKERFSAEFPKEGPSILRIQQVVRGDSAAYFCASSATTASFSGANVLTFGAGSRLTVL.

This sequence joins TRBV9 and TRBJ1-2, with a possible D match to TRBD1 (5 bases). V dropped 3 bases and J dropped 3 bases, with 12 bases sitting between them. In germline, CDR1 is SGDLS, CDR2 YYNGEE. The CDR3 contains 14 residues. CDR3 residues: CASSDPGGDYGYTF. DNA of the CDR3: TGTGCCAGCAGCGACCCGGGGGGGGACTATGGCTACACCTTC.

V is TRBV2 and J is TRBJ2-5; 7 nucleotides align to TRBD2. Germline V gives CDR1 SNHLY, CDR2 FYNNEI. V gave up 3 bases and J gave up 4 bases; unmatched junction bases: 8. This CDR3 has 15 residues. In nucleotides, the CDR3 is TGTGCCAGCAGTGAGAGGACTAGTCTAAGAGAGACCCAGTACTTC. Translated, it gives CASSERTSLRETQYF. The whole variable domain, filled in from reference TRBV2 and TRBJ2-5, reads EPEVTQTPSHQVTQMGQEVILRCVPISNHLYFYWYRQILGQKVEFLVSFYNNEISEKSEIFDDQFSVERPDGSNFTLKIRSTKLEDSAMYFCASSERTSLRETQYFGPGTRLLVL.

The V and J genes are TRBV29-1 and TRBJ2-1, with 11 nucleotides matching TRBD2. Looked up from germline, CDR1 is SQVTM and CDR2 is ANQGSEA. This CDR3 has 19 amino acids. V gave up 4 bases and J gave up 11 bases; unmatched junction bases: 25. CDR3 sequence reads: CSVGWAPGLAVLTSMKQFF. CDR3 DNA sequence: TGCAGCGTTGGTTGGGCACCGGGACTAGCGGTTCTCACTTCAATGAAGCAGTTCTTC.

The chain carries TRBV11-2 and TRBJ1-2; TRBD1 aligns across 11 bases. The CDR3 totals 16 residues. The V segment lost 4 bases and the J segment 1 base; nucleotides outside the gene matches: 5. CDR1 and CDR2 (germline): SGHAT, FQNNGV. As DNA, the CDR3 is TGTGCCAGCAGCTCGGGACAGGGGGGACTTAACTATGGCTACACCTTC. This translates into CASSSGQGGLNYGYTF.

The rearrangement uses TRBV29-1 and TRBJ2-3; the match to TRBD2 covers 9 bases. Germline V lookup: CDR1 SQVTM, CDR2 ANQGSEA. With V trimmed by 7 bases and J by 6 bases, 11 bases remained unmatched. This CDR3 region has 14 residues. CDR3 coding DNA: TGCAGCGCCGGGACTAGCATTTTCACCGATACGCAGTATTTT. Translated, it gives CSAGTSIFTDTQYF.

The DNA of the CDR3 is TGTGCCAGCAGCTTAGATCTTGGCCTGGGCAATCAGCCCCAGCATTTT. Its translation: CASSLDLGLGNQPQHF. This chain uses TRBV11-2 with TRBJ1-5; D call uncertain. Germline V gene lookup returns CDR1 SGHAT and CDR2 FQNNGV. Trimming pared 0 bases from V and 2 bases from J, leaving 11 bases between. The CDR3 runs 16 residues.

This chain connects TRBV2 to TRBJ2-2; perhaps TRBD1 as D (6 bases). The V gene's germline CDR1 is SNHLY and CDR2 FYNNEI. The ends were cut back, 4 bases at V and 5 bases at J, with 8 bases in the middle. The CDR3 spans 13 residues. The CDR3 spells CASSGQVTGELFF. Written as DNA, the CDR3 is TGTGCCAGCAGTGGACAGGTGACCGGGGAGCTGTTTTTT.

This clone has more than one count but fewer than ten. This chain links TRBV7-6 with TRBJ2-7; D gene ambiguous. Trimming left V 5 bases short and J 1 base short, with 18 bases between. Germline V gene lookup returns CDR1 SGHVS and CDR2 FNYEAQ. The length of the CDR3 is 16 residues. DNA for the CDR3: TGTGCCAGCAGCCCGCGGTCGGGTGTAGTATCCTACGAGCAGTACTTC. It codes for CASSPRSGVVSYEQYF.

Only a few counts were recorded for this clone. CDR3 DNA: TGTGCCAGCAGCCCTTCATGGGGAGGAGGAGAGACCCAGTACTTC. Amino acid sequence: CASSPSWGGGETQYF. The chain combines TRBV5-5 with TRBJ2-5; D might be TRBD2 (6 bases). Trimming stripped 4 bases from V and 4 bases from J, with 17 bases between. Germline CDR1 reads SGHKS; CDR2 reads YYEKEE (reference sequence). The CDR3 totals 15 residues.

This clone was found once. This rearrangement joins TRBV28 to TRBJ1-1, with no clear D. V lost 1 base, J lost 1 base, and 10 bases lay in between. Per the germline V gene, CDR1 is MDHEN and CDR2 is SYDVKM. The CDR3 extends over 15 amino acids. CDR3 nucleotides: TGTGCCAGCAGTTTATACGAGACAAGGAACACTGAAGCTTTCTTT. Translation: CASSLYETRNTEAFF.

The chain links TRBV30 to TRBJ2-2, with D unresolved. CDR3 length: 12 amino acids. V lost 2 bases to trimming and J lost 4 bases, with 5 bases between them. Germline CDR1 GTSNPN, CDR2 SVGIG (reference sequence). The CDR3 DNA reads as TGTGCCTGGAGTCAGCGCACCGGGGAGCTGTTTTTT. Its protein product is CAWSQRTGELFF.

The genes are TRBV7-9 and TRBJ2-7; TRBD2 matches at 13 bases. Germline V gene sequence: CDR1 SEHNR, CDR2 FQNEAQ (reference sequence). CDR3 size: 14 residues. V shed 10 bases, J shed 6 bases, and the junction held 9 bases outside the gene matches. This CDR3 reads CATGLAGVLLEQYF. CDR3 sequence (DNA): TGTGCCACCGGACTAGCGGGAGTACTCCTCGAGCAGTACTTC.

V gene TRBV6-6 combines with J gene TRBJ2-7, with 8 positions matching TRBD2. The germline V gene has CDR1 MNHNY and CDR2 SVGAGI (reference sequence). The junction had 14 bases not matched to a gene; V was cut back by 5 bases and J by 5 bases. There are 16 residues in the CDR3. The CDR3 DNA reads as TGTGCCAGCAGTCCGGTCGGAGCGGGAGCTGCGAACGAGCAGTACTTC. The encoded protein is CASSPVGAGAANEQYF.

The chain uses TRBV14 and TRBJ1-3; 7 bases are shared with TRBD1. This CDR3 is 21 amino acids long. Losses at the gene ends were 0 bases for V and 0 bases for J; bases not matched to a gene: 17. CDR1 and CDR2 from the germline V gene are SGHDN and FVKESK. CDR3 in amino acids: CASSQDEGAGHPGLSGNTIYF. The DNA for the CDR3 is TGTGCCAGCAGCCAAGACGAGGGGGCAGGCCACCCAGGTCTCTCTGGAAACACCATATATTTT.

The chain couples TRBV5-1 to TRBJ1-5, with D tentatively TRBD1 (6 bases). The V end was cut by 4 bases, the J end by 4 bases, with 9 bases between. The germline CDR1 and CDR2 sequences are SGHRS and YFSETQ. The CDR3 extends over 13 amino acids. For the CDR3, the DNA is TGCGCCAGCAGCCCCGGACAGAATCAGCCCCAGCATTTT. It yields the protein CASSPGQNQPQHF.